This TCR beta chain was obtained from a study of T cell responses to AZD1222 COVID-19 vaccine. Study in general: Pooled together were second doses at about 4 or about 12 weeks. Study results and limitations: Spike-wide vaccine-associated CD4 TCRs dominated at 160-218 and 743-854. Following two doses of AZD1222, Spike-specific TCR breadth and depth rose.

For this clone: Antigen specificity is unknown.

The assay was immunoSEQ multiplex PCR, and TCRdb's table has in-frame clones only and misses some. The sample comprises 120,000 to 150,000 clones, more than 70% of which are singletons, and around 2% rests with the top ten. The CDR3 loop spans 14 amino acids. Germline CDR1 and CDR2: SGHTA and FQGNSA. V was cut by 5 bases and J by 7 bases, with 18 bases left in between. The sample consisted of peripheral blood, taken on day 0 of AZD1222 vaccination. The rearrangement links TRBV7-2 to TRBJ2-7; tentative D call: TRBD1 (5 bases). This TCR was recovered from an adult in good health. In DNA, the CDR3 is TGTGCCAGCAGCGTCCTAGGGGCTGGGTGGGAGCAGTACTTC. Translating it yields CASSVLGAGWEQYF.